This T cell receptor (beta chain) was identified during a study of T cells in Graves' hyperthyroidism and ophthalmopathy. TCR beta CDR3 regions were amplified from RNA. The TCR CDR3 first-round RT-PCR relied on the HTBI primer set. TCRdb re-analysed the multiplex PCR reads in MiXCR, keeping a single row per CDR3 protein. The profile shows around 490,000 distinct CDR3 sequences, around 20% of them singletons. Per the germline V gene, CDR1 is ENHRY and CDR2 is SYGVKD. CDR3 length: 13 residues. V was pared by 4 bases and J by 11 bases, with 9 bases of the junction left unmatched. The sample was blood. The V gene is TRBV10-3, the J gene TRBJ2-5, with TRBD1 matching 8 bases. The clonotype was recovered from a man aged 40-49 years with Graves' ophthalmopathy. The CDR3 sequence is CAISGGITGGQYF. CDR3 DNA sequence: TGTGCCATCAGTGGGGGGATCACAGGGGGACAGTACTTC.